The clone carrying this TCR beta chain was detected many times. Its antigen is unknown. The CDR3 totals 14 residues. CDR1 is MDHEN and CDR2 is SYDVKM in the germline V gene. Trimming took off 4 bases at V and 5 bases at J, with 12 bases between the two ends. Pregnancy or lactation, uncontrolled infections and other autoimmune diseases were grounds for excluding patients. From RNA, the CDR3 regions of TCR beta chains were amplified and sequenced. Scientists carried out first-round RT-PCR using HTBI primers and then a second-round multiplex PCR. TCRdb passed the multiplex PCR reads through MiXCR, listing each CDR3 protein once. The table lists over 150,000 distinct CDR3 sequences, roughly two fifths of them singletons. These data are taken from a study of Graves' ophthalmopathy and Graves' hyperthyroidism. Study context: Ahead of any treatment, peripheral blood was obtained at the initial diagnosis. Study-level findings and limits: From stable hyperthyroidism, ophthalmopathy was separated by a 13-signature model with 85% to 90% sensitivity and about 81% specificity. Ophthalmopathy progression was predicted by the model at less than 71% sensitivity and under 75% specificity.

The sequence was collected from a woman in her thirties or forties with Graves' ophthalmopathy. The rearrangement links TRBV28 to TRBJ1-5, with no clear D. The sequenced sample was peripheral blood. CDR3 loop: CASSSLEGDQPQHF. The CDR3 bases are TGTGCCAGCAGTTCTCTGGAGGGAGATCAGCCCCAGCATTTT.